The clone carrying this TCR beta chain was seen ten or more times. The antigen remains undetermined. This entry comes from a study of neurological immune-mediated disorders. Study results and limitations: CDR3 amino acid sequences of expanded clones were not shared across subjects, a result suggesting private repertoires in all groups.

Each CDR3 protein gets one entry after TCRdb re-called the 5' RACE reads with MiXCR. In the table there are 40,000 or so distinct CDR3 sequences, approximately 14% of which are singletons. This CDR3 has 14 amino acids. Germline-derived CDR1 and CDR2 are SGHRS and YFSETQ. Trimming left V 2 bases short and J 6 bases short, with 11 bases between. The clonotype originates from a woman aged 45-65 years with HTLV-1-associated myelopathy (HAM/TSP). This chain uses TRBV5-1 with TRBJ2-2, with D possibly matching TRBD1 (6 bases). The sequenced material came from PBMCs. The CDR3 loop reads CASSFYRESGELFF. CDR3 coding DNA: TGCGCCAGCAGCTTTTACAGGGAATCCGGGGAGCTGTTTTTT.